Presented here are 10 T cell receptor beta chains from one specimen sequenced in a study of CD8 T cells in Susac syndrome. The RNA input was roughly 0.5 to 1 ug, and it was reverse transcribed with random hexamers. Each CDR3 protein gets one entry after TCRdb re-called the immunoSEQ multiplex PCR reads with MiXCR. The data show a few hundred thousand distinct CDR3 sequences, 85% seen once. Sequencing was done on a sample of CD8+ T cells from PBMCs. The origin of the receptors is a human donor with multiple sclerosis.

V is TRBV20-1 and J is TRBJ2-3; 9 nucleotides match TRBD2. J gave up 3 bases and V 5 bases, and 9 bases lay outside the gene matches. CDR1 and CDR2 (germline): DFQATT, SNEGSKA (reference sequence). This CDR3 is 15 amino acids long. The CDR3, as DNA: TGCAGTGCTGGCGCAATAGCGGGAGCGACAGATACGCAGTATTTT. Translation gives CSAGAIAGATDTQYF.

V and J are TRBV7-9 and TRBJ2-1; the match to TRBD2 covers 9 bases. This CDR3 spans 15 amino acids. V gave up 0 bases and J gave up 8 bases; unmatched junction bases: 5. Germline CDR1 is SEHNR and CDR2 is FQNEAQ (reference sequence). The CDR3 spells CASSLASGRTDEQFF. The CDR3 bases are TGTGCCAGCAGCTTAGCTAGCGGGAGAACAGATGAGCAGTTCTTC.

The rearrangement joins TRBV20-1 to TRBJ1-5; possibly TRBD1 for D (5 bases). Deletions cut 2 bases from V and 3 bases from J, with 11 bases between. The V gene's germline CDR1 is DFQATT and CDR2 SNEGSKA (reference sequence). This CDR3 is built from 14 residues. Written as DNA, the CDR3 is TGCAGTGCTAGAAGAGGACACCCCAATCAGCCCCAGCATTTT. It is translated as CSARRGHPNQPQHF.

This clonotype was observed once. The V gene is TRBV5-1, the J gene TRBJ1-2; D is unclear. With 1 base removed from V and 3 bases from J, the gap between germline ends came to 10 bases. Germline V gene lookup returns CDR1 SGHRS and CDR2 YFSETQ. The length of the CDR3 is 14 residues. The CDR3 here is CASSLIGFYYGYTF. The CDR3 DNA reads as TGCGCCAGCAGCTTGATAGGGTTTTACTATGGCTACACCTTC.

CDR3 coding DNA: TGCAGCGTTGAAGGGGGGGAGGGCCCCTACGAGCAGTACTTC. This codes for CSVEGGEGPYEQYF. The chain is built from TRBV29-1 and TRBJ2-7; 7 bases line up with TRBD2. The CDR3 runs 14 residues. Germline trimming cut 1 base from V and 2 bases from J; bases unmatched to any gene: 5. CDR1 is SQVTM, CDR2 ANQGSEA, per germline.

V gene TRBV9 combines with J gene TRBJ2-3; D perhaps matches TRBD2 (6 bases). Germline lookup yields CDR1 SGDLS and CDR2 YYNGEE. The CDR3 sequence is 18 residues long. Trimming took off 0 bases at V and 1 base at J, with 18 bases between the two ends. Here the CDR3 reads CASSVAVRSGDRTDTQYF. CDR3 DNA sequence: TGTGCCAGCAGCGTAGCGGTTCGTAGCGGCGACCGCACAGATACGCAGTATTTT.

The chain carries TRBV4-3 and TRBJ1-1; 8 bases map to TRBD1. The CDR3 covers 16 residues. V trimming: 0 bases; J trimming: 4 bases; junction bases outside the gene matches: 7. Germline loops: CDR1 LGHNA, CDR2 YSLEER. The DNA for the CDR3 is TGCGCCAGCAGCCAAGATGCAGGGGGCGGGGGCACTGAAGCTTTCTTT. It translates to CASSQDAGGGGTEAFF.

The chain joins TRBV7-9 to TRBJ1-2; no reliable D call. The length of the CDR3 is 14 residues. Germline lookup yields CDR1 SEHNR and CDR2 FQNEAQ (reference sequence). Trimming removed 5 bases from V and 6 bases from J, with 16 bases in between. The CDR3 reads CASSRNAAVDGYTF. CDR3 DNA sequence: TGTGCCAGCAGCCGGAATGCAGCTGTGGATGGCTACACCTTC.

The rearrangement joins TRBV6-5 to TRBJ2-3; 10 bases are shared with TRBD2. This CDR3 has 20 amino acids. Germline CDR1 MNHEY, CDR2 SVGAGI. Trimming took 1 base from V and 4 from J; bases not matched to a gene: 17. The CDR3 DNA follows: TGTGCCAGCAGTTACTTCGCGGCGGCTAGCGGGAGAGACCGGTCAGATACGCAGTATTTT. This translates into CASSYFAAASGRDRSDTQYF.

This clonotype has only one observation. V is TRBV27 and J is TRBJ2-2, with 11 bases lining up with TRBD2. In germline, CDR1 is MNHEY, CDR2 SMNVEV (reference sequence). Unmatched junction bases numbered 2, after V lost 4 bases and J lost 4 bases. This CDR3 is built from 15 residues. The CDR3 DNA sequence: TGTGCCAGCAGTTCTAGCGGGAGGCGCACCGGGGAGCTGTTTTTT. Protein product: CASSSSGRRTGELFF.